This T cell receptor beta chain was identified during a study of blood T cells in healthy people across ages. Study in general: Per two T cells, template switching captured roughly one barcoded beta molecule.

In germline, CDR1 is MNHEY, CDR2 SVGAGI. With 6 bases removed from V and 6 bases from J, the gap between germline ends came to 11 bases. The CDR3 covers 12 residues. Regarding the study as a whole: Per million T cells, the diversity of TCR beta decreased roughly linearly as age advanced.

The use of a sample-barcoded 5' primer and a J-beta primer mix characterized a second PCR of about 7 to 12 cycles. All cDNA molecules were each tagged by a template-switch adaptor with 12 random nucleotides. TCRdb fed the 5' RACE reads into MiXCR, producing one record per CDR3 protein. Found here are 1.5 million to 1.9 million distinct CDR3 sequences, 35% to 45% of them singletons; the top ten hold just over 4%. With regard to this clonotype: Its target is unknown.

The sequenced sample consisted of blood. The chain carries TRBV6-5 and TRBJ1-2; possibly TRBD1 for D (5 bases). This TCR came from a young woman in good health. The CDR3 protein is CASSTGTDGYTF. CDR3 sequence (DNA): TGTGCCAGCAGCACGGGGACTGATGGCTACACCTTC.